This T cell receptor beta chain was identified during a study of cytomegalovirus exposure and HLA in healthy donors. The CDR3 contains 15 residues. Germline lookup yields CDR1 SGHRS and CDR2 YFSETQ. The ends lost 0 bases at V and 8 bases at J; junction bases unmatched: 3. Primers included in the PCR were 60 Vbeta and 13 Jbeta primers. Measured with immunoSEQ multiplex PCR; TCRdb has only the in-frame clones, and not every one. The table lists 150,000 to 200,000 clones, about 80% of them singletons. This clone was seen a single time. The sample comprised PBMCs. The chain is built from TRBV5-1 and TRBJ2-1; 12 nucleotides line up with TRBD2. This sequence was found in a female donor in good health and CMV-seronegative. The CDR3 here is CASSLALAGGYEQFF. The CDR3 nucleotides read TGCGCCAGCAGCTTGGCCCTAGCGGGAGGGTATGAGCAGTTCTTC. The variable domain in full, completed from reference TRBV5-1 and TRBJ2-1, reads KAGVTQTPRYLIKTRGQQVTLSCSPISGHRSVSWYQQTPGQGLQFLFEYFSETQRNKGNFPGRFSGRQFSNSRSEMNVSTLELGDSALYLCASSLALAGGYEQFFGPGTRLTVL.